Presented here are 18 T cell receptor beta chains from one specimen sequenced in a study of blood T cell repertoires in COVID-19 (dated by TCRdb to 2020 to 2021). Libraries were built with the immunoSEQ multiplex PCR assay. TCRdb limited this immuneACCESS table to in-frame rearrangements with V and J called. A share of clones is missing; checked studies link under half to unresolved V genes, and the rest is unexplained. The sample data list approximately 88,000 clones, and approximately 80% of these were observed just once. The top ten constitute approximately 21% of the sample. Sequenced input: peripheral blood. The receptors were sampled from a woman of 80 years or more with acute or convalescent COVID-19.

The CDR3 bases are TGTGCCAGCAGGTGGGGACAGGTTGCCTACGAGCAGTACTTC. This sequence encodes CASRWGQVAYEQYF. The chain combines TRBV21-1 with TRBJ2-7; TRBD1, as called in the table, went unchecked against the DNA. TRBV21-1 is annotated as a pseudogene. The CDR3 spans 14 residues.

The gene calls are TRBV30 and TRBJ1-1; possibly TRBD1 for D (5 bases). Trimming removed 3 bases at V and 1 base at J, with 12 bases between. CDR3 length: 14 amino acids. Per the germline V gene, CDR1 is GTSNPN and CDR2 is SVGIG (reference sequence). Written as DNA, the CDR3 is TGTGCCTGGAGAACCCGGGGGGGGAACACTGAAGCTTTCTTT. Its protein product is CAWRTRGGNTEAFF.

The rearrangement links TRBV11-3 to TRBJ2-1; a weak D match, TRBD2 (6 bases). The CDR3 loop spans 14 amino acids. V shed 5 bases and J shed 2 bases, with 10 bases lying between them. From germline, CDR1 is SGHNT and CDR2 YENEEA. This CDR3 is CASSGGITYNEQFF. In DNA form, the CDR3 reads TGTGCCAGCAGCGGGGGGATCACCTACAATGAGCAGTTCTTC.

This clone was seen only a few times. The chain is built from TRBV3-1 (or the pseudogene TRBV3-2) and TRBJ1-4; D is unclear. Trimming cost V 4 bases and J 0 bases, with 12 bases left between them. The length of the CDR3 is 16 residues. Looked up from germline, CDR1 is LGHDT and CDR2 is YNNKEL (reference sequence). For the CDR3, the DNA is TGTGCCAGCAGCCCCAGGACTGAAACAACTAATGAAAAACTGTTTTTT. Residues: CASSPRTETTNEKLFF.

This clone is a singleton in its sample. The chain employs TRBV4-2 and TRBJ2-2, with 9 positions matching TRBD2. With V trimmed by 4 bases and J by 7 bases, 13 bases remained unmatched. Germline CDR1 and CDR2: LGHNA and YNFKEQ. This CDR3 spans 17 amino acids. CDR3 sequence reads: CASSPSRGGAMGGELFF. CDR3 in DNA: TGTGCCAGCAGCCCTTCTCGCGGGGGGGCGATGGGCGGGGAGCTGTTTTTT.

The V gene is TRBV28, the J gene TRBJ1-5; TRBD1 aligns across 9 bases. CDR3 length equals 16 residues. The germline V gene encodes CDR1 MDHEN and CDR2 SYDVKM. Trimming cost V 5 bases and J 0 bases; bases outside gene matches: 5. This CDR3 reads CASSDRTGASNQPQHF. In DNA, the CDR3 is TGTGCCAGCAGTGACAGGACAGGGGCTAGCAATCAGCCCCAGCATTTT.

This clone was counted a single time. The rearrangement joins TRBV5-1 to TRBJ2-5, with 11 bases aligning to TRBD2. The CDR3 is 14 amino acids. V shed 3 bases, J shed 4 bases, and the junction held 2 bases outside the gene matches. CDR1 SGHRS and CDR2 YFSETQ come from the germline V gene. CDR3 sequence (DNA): TGCGCCAGCAGCTCGACTAGCGGGGTAGAGACCCAGTACTTC. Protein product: CASSSTSGVETQYF.

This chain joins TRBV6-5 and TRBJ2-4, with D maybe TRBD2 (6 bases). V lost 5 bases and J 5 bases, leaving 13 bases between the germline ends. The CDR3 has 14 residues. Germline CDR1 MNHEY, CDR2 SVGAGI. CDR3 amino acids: CASSRSGTQNIQYF. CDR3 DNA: TGTGCCAGCAGTCGCTCCGGGACTCAAAACATTCAGTACTTC.

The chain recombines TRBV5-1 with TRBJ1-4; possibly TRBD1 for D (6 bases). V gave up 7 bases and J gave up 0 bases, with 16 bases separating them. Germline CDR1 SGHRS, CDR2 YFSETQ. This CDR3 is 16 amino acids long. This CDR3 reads CASRQVHGATNEKLFF. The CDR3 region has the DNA TGCGCCAGCCGACAGGTTCATGGGGCAACTAATGAAAAACTGTTTTTT.

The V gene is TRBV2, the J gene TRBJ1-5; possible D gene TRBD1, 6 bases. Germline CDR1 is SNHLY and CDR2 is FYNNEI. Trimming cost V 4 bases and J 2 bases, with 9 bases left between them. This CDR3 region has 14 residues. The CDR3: CASSVQGRNQPQHF. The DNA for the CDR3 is TGTGCCAGCAGTGTCCAGGGGCGCAATCAGCCCCAGCATTTT.

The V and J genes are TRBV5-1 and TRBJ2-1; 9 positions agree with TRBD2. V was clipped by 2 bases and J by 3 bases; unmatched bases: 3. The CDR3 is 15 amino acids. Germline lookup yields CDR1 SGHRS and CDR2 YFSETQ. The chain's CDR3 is CASSLAGGIYNEQFF. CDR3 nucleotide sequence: TGCGCCAGCAGCTTAGCGGGAGGAATCTACAATGAGCAGTTCTTC.

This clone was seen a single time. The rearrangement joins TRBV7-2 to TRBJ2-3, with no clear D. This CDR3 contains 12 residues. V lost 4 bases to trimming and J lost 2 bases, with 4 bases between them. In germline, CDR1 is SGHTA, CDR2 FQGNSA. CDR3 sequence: CASSSFTDTQYF. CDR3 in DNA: TGTGCCAGCAGCTCCTTCACAGATACGCAGTATTTT.

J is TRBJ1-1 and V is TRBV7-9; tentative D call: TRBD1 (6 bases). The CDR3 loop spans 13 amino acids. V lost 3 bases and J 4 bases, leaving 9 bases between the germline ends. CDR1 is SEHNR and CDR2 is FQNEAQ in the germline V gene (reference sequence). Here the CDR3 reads CASSFWTATEAFF. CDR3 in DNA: TGTGCCAGCAGCTTTTGGACAGCCACTGAAGCTTTCTTT.

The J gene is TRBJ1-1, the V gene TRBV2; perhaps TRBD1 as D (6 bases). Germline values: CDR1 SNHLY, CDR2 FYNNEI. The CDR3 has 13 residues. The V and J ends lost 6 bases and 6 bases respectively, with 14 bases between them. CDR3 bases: TGTGCCAGCAGCCCACAGGGTATCGCTGAAGCTTTCTTT. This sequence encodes CASSPQGIAEAFF.

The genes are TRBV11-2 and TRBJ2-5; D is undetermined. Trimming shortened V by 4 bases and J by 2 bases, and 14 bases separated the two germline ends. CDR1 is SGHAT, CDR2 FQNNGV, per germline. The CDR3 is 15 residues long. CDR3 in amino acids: CASSYSLEAQETQYF. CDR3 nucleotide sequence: TGTGCCAGCAGCTATAGCCTGGAAGCTCAAGAGACCCAGTACTTC.

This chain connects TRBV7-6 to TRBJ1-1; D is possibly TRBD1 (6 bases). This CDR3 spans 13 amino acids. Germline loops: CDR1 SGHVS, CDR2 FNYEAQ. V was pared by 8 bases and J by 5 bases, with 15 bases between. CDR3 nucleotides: TGTGCCAGCTCCGACAGGACGGGGACTGAAGCTTTCTTT. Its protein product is CASSDRTGTEAFF.

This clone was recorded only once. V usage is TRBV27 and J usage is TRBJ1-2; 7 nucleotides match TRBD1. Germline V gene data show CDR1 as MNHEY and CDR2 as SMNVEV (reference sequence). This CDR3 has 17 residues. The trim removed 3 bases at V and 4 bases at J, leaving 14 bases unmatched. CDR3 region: CASSFTGDVGGSYGYTF. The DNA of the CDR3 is TGTGCCAGCAGTTTCACAGGGGACGTCGGAGGATCCTATGGCTACACCTTC.

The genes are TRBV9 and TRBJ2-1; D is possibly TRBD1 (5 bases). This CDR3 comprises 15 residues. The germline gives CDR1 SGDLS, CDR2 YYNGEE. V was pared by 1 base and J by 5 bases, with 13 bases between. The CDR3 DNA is TGTGCCAGCAGCGTACTATCAGGGCAACACAATGAGCAGTTCTTC. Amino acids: CASSVLSGQHNEQFF.